The clone carrying this T cell receptor (beta chain) came up once. The data were obtained in a study of blood T cell repertoires in COVID-19. Across the study: T cells, B-cell-depleted T cells, or PBMCs supplied cDNA or gDNA.

Per the original data handling: Estimation of nucleated cell counts was performed using reference gene primer amplification. Sequenced by immunoSEQ multiplex PCR; TCRdb stores in-frame clones only, minus some. The D gene and trimming were derived from the DNA, and the V and J assignments and clone size from that table. Of a few hundred thousand clones detected, 70% to 90% appear once; the ten largest clones hold around 10%. The CDR3 runs 13 residues. With 4 bases clipped from V and 3 bases from J, the junction kept 2 bases outside the gene matches. CDR1 is SGHRS and CDR2 is YFSETQ in the germline V gene.

The sequenced sample consisted of peripheral blood. The J gene is TRBJ1-1, the V gene TRBV5-1, with 8 nucleotides matching TRBD1. This sequence originates from a woman aged 70-85 years with acute or convalescent COVID-19. CDR3 protein: CASSAQGDTEAFF. CDR3 in DNA: TGCGCCAGCAGCGCACAGGGGGACACTGAAGCTTTCTTT.